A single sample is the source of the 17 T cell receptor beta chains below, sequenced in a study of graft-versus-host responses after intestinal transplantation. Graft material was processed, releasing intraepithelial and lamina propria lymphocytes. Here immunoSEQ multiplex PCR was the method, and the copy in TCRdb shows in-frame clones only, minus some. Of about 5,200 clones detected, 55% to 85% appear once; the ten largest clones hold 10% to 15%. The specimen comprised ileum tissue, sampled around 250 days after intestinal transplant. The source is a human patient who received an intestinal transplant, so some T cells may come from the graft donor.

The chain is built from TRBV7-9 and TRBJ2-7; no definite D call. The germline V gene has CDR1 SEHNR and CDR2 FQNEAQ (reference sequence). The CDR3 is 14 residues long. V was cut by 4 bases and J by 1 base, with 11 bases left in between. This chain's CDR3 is CASSYSGSSYEQYF. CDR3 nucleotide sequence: TGTGCCAGCAGCTACTCCGGGTCTTCCTACGAGCAGTACTTC.

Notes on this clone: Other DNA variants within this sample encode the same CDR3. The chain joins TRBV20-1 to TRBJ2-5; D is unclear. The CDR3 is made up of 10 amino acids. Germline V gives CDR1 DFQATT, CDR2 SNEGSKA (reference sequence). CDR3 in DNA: TGCAGCGCACTCCAAGAGACCCAGTACTTC. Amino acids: CSALQETQYF.

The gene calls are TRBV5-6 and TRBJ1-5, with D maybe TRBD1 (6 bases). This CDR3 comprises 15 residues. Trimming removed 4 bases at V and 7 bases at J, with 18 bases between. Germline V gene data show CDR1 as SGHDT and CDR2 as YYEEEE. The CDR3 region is CASSDTGQAGQPQHF. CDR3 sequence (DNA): TGTGCCAGCAGCGATACAGGGCAGGCCGGACAGCCCCAGCATTTT.

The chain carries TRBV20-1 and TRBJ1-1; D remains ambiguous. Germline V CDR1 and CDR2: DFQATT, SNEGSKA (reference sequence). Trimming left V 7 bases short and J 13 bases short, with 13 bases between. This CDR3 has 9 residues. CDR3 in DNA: TGCAGTGGGAAGCCAGCAGGTTTCTTT. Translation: CSGKPAGFF.

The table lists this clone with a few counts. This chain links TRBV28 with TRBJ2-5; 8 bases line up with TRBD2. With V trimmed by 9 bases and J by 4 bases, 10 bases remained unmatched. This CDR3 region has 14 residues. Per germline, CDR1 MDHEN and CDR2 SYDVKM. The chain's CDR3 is CASRLRLAGETQYF. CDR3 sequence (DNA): TGTGCCAGTAGACTTAGGCTAGCGGGAGAGACCCAGTACTTC.

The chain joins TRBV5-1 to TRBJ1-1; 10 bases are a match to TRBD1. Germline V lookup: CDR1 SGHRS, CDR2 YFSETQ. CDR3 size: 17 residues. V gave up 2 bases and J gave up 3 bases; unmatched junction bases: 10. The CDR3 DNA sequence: TGCGCCAGCAGCTTTGGGACAGGGGTTATGCGGTACACTGAAGCTTTCTTT. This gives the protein CASSFGTGVMRYTEAFF.

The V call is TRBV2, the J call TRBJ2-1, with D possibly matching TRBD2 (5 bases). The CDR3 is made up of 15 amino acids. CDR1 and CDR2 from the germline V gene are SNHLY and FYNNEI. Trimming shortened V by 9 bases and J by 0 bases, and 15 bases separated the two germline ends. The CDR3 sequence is CARNIGLPSYNEQFF. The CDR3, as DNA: TGTGCCAGAAACATAGGACTGCCCTCCTACAATGAGCAGTTCTTC. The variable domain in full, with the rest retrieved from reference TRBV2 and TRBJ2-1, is EPEVTQTPSHQVTQMGQEVILRCVPISNHLYFYWYRQILGQKVEFLVSFYNNEISEKSEIFDDQFSVERPDGSNFTLKIRSTKLEDSAMYFCARNIGLPSYNEQFFGPGTRLTVL.

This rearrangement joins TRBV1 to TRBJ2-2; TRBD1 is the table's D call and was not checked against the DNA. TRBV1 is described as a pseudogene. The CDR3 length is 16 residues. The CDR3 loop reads CTSSRTGTENTGELFF. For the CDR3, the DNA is TGCACCAGCAGCCGGACCGGGACAGAGAACACCGGGGAGCTGTTTTTT.

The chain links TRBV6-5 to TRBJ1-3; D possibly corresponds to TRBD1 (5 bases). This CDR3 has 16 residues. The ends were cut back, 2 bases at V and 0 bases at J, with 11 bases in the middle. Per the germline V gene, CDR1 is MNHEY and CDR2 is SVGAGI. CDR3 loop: CASSYQGGGSGNTIYF. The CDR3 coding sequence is TGTGCCAGCAGTTACCAGGGAGGCGGCTCTGGAAACACCATATATTTT.

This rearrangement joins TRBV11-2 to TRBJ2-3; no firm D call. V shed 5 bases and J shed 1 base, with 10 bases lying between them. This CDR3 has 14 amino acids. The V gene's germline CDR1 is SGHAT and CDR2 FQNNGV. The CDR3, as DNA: TGTGCCAGCAGCCTCCGTTTCGGCACAGATACGCAGTATTTT. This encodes CASSLRFGTDTQYF.

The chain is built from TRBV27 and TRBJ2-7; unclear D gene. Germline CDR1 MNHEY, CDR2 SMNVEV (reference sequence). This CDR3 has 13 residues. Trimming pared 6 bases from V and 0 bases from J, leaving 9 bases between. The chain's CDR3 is CASSWAASYEQYF. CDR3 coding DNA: TGTGCCAGCAGCTGGGCAGCCTCCTACGAGCAGTACTTC.

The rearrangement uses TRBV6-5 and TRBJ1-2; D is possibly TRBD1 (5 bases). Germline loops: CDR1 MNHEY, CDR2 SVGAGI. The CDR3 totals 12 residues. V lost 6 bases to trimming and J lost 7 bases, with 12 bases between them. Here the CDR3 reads CASRGRGGGYTF. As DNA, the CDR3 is TGTGCCAGCAGGGGTCGGGGGGGTGGCTACACCTTC.

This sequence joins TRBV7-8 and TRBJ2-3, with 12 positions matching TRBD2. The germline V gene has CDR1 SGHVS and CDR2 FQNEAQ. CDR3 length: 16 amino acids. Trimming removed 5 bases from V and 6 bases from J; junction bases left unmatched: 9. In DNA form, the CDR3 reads TGTGCCAGCAGCAAGAGACTAGCGGGAGTTCTTGATACGCAGTATTTT. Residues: CASSKRLAGVLDTQYF.

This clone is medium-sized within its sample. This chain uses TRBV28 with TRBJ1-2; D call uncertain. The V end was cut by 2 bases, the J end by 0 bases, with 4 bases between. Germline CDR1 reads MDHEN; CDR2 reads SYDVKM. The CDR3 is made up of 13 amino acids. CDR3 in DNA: TGTGCCAGCAGTTTACAAACTAACTATGGCTACACCTTC. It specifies CASSLQTNYGYTF.

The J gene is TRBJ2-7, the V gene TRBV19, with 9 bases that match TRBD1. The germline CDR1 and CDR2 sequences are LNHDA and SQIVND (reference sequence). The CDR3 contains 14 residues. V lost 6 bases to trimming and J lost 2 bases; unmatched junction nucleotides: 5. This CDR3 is CASSAGTGPYEQYF. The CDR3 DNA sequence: TGTGCCAGTAGCGCCGGGACAGGGCCCTACGAGCAGTACTTC.

The CDR3 is CAWDLQGILATNEKLFF. The DNA of the CDR3 is TGTGCCTGGGACCTACAGGGTATTCTTGCAACTAATGAAAAACTGTTTTTT. The genes are TRBV30 and TRBJ1-4; tentative D call: TRBD1 (6 bases). The CDR3 has 17 amino acids. Germline assignment: CDR1 GTSNPN and CDR2 SVGIG (reference sequence). V lost 5 bases to trimming and J lost 0 bases, with 19 bases between them.

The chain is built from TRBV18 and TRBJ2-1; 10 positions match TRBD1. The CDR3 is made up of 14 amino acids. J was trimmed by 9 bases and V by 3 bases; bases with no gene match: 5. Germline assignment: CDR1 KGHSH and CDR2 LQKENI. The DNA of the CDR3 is TGTGCCAGCTCACCCGCGACAGGGGGCGGTGAGCAGTTCTTC. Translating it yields CASSPATGGGEQFF.